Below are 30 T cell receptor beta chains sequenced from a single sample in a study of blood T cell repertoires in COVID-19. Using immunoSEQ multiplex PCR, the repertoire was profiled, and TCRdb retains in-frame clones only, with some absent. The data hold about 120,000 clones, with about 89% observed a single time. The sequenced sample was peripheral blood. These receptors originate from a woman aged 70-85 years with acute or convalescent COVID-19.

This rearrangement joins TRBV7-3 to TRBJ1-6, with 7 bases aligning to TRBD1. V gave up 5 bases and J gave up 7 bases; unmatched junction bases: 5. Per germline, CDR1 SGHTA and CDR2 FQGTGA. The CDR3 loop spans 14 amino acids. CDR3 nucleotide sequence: TGTGCCAGCAGCCTAGGACAGGAGAATTCACCCCTCCACTTT. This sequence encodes CASSLGQENSPLHF.

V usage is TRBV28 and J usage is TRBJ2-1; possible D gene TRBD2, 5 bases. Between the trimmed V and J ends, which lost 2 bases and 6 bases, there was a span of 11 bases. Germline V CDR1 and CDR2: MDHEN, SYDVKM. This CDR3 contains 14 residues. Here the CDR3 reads CASSLPDWSNEQFF. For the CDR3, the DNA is TGTGCCAGCAGTTTACCGGACTGGTCCAATGAGCAGTTCTTC.

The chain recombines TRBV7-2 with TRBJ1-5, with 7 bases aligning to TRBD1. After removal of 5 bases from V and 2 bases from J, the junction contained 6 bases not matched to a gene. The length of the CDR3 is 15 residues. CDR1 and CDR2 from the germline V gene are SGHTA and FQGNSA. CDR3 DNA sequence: TGTGCCAGCAGCCGCCGACAGGGCGGCAATCAGCCCCAGCATTTT. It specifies CASSRRQGGNQPQHF.

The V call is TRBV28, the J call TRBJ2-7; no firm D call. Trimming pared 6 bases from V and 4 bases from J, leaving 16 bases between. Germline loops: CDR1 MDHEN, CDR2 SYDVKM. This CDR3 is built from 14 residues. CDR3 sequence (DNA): TGTGCCAGCAGCCCCCCTATCCCCATTTACGAGCAGTACTTC. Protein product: CASSPPIPIYEQYF.

The CDR3 protein is CASSPGQGGEKLFF. The CDR3 DNA reads as TGTGCCAGCAGTCCGGGACAGGGAGGGGAAAAACTGTTTTTT. The chain couples TRBV28 to TRBJ1-4; 9 bases are a match to TRBD1. V was pared by 5 bases and J by 8 bases, with 6 bases of the junction left unmatched. CDR1 is MDHEN and CDR2 is SYDVKM in the germline V gene. This CDR3 contains 14 residues.

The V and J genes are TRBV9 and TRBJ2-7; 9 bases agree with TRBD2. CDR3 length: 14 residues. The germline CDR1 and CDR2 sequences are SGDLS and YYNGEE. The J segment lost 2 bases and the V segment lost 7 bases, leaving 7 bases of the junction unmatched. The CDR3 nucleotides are TGTGCCAGCCGCGGGGCGGGGGGGCCCTACGAGCAGTACTTC. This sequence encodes CASRGAGGPYEQYF.

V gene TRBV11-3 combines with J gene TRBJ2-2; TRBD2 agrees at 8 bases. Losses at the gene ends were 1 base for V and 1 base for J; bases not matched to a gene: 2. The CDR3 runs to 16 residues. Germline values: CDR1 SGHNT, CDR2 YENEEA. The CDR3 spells CASSLGSGGNTGELFF. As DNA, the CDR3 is TGTGCCAGCAGCTTAGGGAGCGGGGGGAACACCGGGGAGCTGTTTTTT.

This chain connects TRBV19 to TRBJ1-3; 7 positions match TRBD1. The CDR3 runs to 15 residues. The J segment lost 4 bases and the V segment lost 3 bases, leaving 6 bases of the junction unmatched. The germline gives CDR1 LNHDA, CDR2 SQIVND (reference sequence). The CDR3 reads CASSISSGQGNTIYF. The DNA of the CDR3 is TGTGCCAGTAGTATTTCATCGGGACAGGGAAACACCATATATTTT.

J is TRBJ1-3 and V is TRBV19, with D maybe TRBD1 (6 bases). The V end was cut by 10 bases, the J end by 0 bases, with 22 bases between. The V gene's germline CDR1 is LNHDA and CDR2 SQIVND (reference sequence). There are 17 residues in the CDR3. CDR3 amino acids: CAICEGTPTSSGNTIYF. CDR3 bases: TGTGCCATTTGCGAGGGGACACCGACCTCCTCTGGAAACACCATATATTTT.

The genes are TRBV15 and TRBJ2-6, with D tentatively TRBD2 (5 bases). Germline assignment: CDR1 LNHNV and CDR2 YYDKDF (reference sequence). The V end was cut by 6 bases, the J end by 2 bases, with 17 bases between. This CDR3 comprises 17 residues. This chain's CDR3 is CATRERGKAPGANVLTF. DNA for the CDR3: TGTGCCACCAGAGAACGGGGTAAAGCCCCTGGGGCCAACGTCCTGACTTTC.

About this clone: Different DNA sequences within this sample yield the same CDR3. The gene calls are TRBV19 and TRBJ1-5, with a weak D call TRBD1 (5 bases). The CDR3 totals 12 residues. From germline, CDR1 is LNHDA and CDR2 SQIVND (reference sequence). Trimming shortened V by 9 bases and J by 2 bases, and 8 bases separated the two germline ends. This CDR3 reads CASREGNQPQHF. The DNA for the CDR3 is TGTGCCAGCAGGGAGGGCAATCAGCCCCAGCATTTT.

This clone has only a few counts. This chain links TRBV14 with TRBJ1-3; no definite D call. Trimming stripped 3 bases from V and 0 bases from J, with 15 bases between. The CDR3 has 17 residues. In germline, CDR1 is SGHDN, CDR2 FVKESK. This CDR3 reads CASSQSGMIYSGNTIYF. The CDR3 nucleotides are TGTGCCAGCAGCCAGAGCGGAATGATTTACTCTGGAAACACCATATATTTT.

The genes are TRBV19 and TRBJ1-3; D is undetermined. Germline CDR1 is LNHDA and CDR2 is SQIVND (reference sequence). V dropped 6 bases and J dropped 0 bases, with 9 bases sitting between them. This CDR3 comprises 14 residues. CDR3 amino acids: CASSKTSSGNTIYF. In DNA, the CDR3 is TGTGCCAGTAGCAAAACGAGCTCTGGAAACACCATATATTTT.

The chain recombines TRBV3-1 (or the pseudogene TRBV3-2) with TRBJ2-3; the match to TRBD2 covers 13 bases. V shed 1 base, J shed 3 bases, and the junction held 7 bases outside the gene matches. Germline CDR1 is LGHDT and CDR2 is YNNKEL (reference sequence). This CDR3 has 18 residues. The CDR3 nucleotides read TGTGCCAGCAGCCAAGGCACTAGCGGGGGGGGGAGGACAGATACGCAGTATTTT. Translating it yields CASSQGTSGGGRTDTQYF.

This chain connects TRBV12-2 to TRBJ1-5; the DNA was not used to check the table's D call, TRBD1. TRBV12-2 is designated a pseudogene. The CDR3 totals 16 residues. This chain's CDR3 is CASRSRTDNSNQPQHF. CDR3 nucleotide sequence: TGTGCAAGTCGCAGCCGGACAGATAATAGCAATCAGCCCCAGCATTTT.

The CDR3 coding sequence is TGTGCCAGCTCAGAAGACAGGGTACGTGAAAAACTGTTTTTT. Its translation is CASSEDRVREKLFF. The chain carries TRBV18 and TRBJ1-4; 7 bases line up with TRBD1. V shed 5 bases, J shed 7 bases, and the junction held 7 bases outside the gene matches. The CDR3 spans 14 residues. The V gene's germline CDR1 is KGHSH and CDR2 LQKENI.

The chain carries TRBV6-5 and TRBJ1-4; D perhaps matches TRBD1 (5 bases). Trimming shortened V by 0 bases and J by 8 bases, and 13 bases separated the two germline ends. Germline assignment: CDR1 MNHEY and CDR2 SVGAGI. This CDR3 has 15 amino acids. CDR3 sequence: CASSYSGQGGEKLFF. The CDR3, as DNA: TGTGCCAGCAGTTACTCTGGGCAGGGTGGCGAAAAACTGTTTTTT.

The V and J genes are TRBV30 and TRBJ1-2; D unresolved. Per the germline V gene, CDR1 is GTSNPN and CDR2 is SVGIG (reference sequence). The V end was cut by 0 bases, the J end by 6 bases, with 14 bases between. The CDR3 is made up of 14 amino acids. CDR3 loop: CAWSVGWVEDGYTF. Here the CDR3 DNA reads TGTGCCTGGAGTGTAGGCTGGGTGGAGGATGGCTACACCTTC.

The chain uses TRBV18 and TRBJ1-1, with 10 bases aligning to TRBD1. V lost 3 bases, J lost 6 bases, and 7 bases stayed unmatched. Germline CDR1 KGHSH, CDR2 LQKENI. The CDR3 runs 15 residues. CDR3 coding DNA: TGTGCCAGCTCACCCTTCGACAGGGGGCATGCTGAAGCTTTCTTT. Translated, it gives CASSPFDRGHAEAFF.

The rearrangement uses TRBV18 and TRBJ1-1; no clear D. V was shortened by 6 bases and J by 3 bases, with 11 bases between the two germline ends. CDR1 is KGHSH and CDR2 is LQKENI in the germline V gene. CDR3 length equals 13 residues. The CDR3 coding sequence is TGTGCCAGCTCGGCCGGCCAGGACACTGAAGCTTTCTTT. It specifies CASSAGQDTEAFF. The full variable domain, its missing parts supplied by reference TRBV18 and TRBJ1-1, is NAGVMQNPRHLVRRRGQEARLRCSPMKGHSHVYWYRQLPEEGLKFMVYLQKENIIDESGMPKERFSAEFPKEGPSILRIQQVVRGDSAAYFCASSAGQDTEAFFGQGTRLTVV.

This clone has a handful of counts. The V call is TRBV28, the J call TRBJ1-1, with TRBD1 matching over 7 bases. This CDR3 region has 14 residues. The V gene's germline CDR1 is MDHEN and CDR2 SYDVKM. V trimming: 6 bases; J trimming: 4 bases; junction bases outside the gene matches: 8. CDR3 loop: CASRPQTGATEAFF. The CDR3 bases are TGTGCCAGCAGGCCCCAAACAGGGGCCACTGAAGCTTTCTTT.

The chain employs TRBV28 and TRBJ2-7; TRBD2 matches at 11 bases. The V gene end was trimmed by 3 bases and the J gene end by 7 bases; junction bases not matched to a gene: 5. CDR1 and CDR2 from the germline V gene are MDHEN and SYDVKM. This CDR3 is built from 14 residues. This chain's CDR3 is CASSFLAGGREQYF. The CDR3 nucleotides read TGTGCCAGCAGTTTCCTAGCGGGGGGACGGGAGCAGTACTTC.

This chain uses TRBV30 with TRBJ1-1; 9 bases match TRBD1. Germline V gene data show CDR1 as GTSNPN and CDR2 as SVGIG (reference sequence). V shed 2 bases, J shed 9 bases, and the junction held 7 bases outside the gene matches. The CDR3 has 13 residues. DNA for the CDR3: TGTGCCTGGAGTTCCCTTACAGGGGGCAAAGCTTTCTTT. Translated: CAWSSLTGGKAFF.

The DNA for the CDR3 is TGTGCCAGCAGTGCGCGGCTGGGCACCGGGGAGCTGTTTTTT. As protein: CASSARLGTGELFF. V gene TRBV2 combines with J gene TRBJ2-2; D ambiguous. CDR1 is SNHLY and CDR2 is FYNNEI in the germline V gene. The CDR3 is made up of 14 amino acids. The germline V and J ends were trimmed by 4 bases and 4 bases, with 10 bases remaining between them. Combining the CDR3 with reference TRBV2 and TRBJ2-2 gives the whole variable domain EPEVTQTPSHQVTQMGQEVILRCVPISNHLYFYWYRQILGQKVEFLVSFYNNEISEKSEIFDDQFSVERPDGSNFTLKIRSTKLEDSAMYFCASSARLGTGELFFGEGSRLTVL.

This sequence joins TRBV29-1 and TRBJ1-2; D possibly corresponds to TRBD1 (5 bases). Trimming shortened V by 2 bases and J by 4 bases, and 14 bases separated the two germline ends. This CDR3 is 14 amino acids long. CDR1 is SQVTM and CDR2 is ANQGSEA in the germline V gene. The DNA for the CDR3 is TGCAGCGTTGAAAGGGGCAGGGATTCCTATGGCTACACCTTC. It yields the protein CSVERGRDSYGYTF.

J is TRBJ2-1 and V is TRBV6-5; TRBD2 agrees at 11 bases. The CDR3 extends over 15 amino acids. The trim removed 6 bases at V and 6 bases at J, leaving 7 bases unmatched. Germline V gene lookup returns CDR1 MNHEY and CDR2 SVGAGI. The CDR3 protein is CASSLTSGEFNEQFF. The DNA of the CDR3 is TGTGCCAGCAGCCTGACTAGCGGGGAGTTCAATGAGCAGTTCTTC.

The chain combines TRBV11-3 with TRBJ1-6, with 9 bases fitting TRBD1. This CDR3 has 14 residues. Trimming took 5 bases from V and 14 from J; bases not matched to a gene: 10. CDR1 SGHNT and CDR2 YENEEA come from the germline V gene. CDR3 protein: CASSGQGIRCTLHF. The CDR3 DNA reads TGTGCCAGCAGCGGACAGGGGATACGGTGCACCCTCCACTTT.

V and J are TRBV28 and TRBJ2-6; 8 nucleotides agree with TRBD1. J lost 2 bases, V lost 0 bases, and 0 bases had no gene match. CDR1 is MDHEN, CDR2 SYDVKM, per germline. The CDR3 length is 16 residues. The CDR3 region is CASSLWTGAGANVLTF. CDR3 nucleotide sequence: TGTGCCAGCAGTTTATGGACAGGGGCTGGGGCCAACGTCCTGACTTTC.

The CDR3 DNA reads TGTGCCAGCAGTTCGACAGGGGTTCAGCCCCAGCATTTT. Its protein product is CASSSTGVQPQHF. The chain carries TRBV2 and TRBJ1-5; TRBD1 matches 8 bases. CDR3 length: 13 residues. Germline V gives CDR1 SNHLY, CDR2 FYNNEI. The V segment lost 5 bases and the J segment 6 bases; nucleotides outside the gene matches: 3.

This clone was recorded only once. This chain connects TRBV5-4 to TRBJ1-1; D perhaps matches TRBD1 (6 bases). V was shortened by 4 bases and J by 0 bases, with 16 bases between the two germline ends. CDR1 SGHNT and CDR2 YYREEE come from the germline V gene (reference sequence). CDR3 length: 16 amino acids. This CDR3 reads CASSQIYRDMNTEAFF. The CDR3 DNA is TGTGCCAGCAGCCAAATATACAGGGATATGAACACTGAAGCTTTCTTT.